These T cell receptor beta chains were read from a single sample in a study of blood T cells in healthy people across ages. TCRdb re-analysed the 5' RACE reads in MiXCR, keeping a single row per CDR3 protein. The sample carries 850,000 to 1,000,000 distinct CDR3 sequences, just over 50% recorded once. The specimen was blood. The receptors were sampled from a woman in her sixties in good health. CDR3s include the opening cysteine and the closing phenylalanine or tryptophan. The D gene is left open where the match is weak. The listing skips clone size in some rows; elsewhere it reads once, few, many or a size class.

clone size | J gene | V gene | D gene | CDR3 protein | CDR3 DNA
once | TRBJ2-5 | TRBV11-2 | . | CASSSKRPQATQYF | TGTGCCAGCAGCTCAAAGCGGCCCCAAGCGACCCAGTACTTC
once | TRBJ2-2 | TRBV14 | . | CASTGNRGSGELFF | TGTGCCAGCACCGGGAATCGGGGGTCCGGGGAGCTGTTTTTT
. | TRBJ2-7 | TRBV20-1 | TRBD1 | CSASWQGAFHEQYF | TGCAGTGCTAGCTGGCAGGGGGCGTTCCACGAGCAGTACTTC
few | TRBJ2-5 | TRBV5-6 | . | CASSLLPSPAQKTQYF | TGTGCCAGCAGCTTGTTGCCTAGCCCTGCGCAAAAGACCCAGTACTTC
few | TRBJ2-3 | TRBV12-3/TRBV12-4 | . | CASSRLETSADTQYF | TGTGCCAGCAGCCGACTAGAGACTTCGGCAGATACGCAGTATTTT
few | TRBJ2-7 | TRBV2 | . | CASNAATLYEQYF | TGTGCCAGCAATGCGGCAACCCTCTACGAGCAGTACTTC
few | TRBJ2-6 | TRBV7-6 | . | CASSLGGRGETSSGANVLTF | TGTGCCAGCAGCTTAGGGGGCAGGGGGGAAACAAGCTCTGGGGCCAACGTCCTGACTTTC
. | TRBJ2-1 | TRBV20-1 | TRBD1 | CSVPDRVSVHYNEQFF | TGCAGTGTTCCGGACAGGGTGAGCGTCCATTACAATGAGCAGTTCTTC
. | TRBJ2-5 | TRBV29-1 | . | CSVLFAGHETQYF | TGCAGCGTTCTTTTTGCGGGGCACGAGACCCAGTACTTC
few | TRBJ2-1 | TRBV12-3/TRBV12-4 | . | CASTPGTLQFF | TGTGCCAGCACTCCGGGGACTCTCCAGTTCTTC
. | TRBJ2-5 | TRBV5-6 | . | CASSYWEETQYF | TGTGCCAGCAGTTATTGGGAAGAGACCCAGTACTTC
. | TRBJ2-2 | TRBV3-1 | . | CASSQKGTSGELFF | TGTGCCAGCAGCCAAAAAGGGACCTCTGGGGAGCTGTTTTTT
. | TRBJ1-6 | TRBV7-9 | TRBD1 | CASSTGVTVHSPLHF | TGTGCCAGCAGCACAGGGGTTACGGTTCATTCACCCCTCCACTTT
. | TRBJ1-2 | TRBV6-5 | TRBD1 | CAIKAGGSGYTF | TGTGCCATAAAAGCAGGGGGAAGTGGCTACACCTTC